This T cell receptor (beta chain) derives from a study of blood T cell repertoires in COVID-19. Study details: COVID-19 samples, acute and convalescent, were from the United States, Italy and Spain. Sources were T cells, B-cell-depleted T cells, or PBMCs; the material itself was cDNA or gDNA.

Authors' methods: By means of reference gene primer amplification, nucleated cell counts were estimated. Clones were sequenced by immunoSEQ multiplex PCR, and TCRdb holds only the in-frame ones, with some missing. V, J and clone size reflect that table, while D and trimming were determined from the DNA. The sample gives around 220,000 clones, nearly 90% of which show up once; approximately 2.2% is in the top ten. Trimming removed 5 bases at V and 5 bases at J, with 8 bases between. The CDR3 spans 12 residues. Germline CDR1 reads SGHRS; CDR2 reads YFSETQ. V gene TRBV5-1 combines with J gene TRBJ2-1, with D perhaps TRBD1 (6 bases). This receptor was taken from a woman between 40 and 50 years old who had recovered from COVID-19. Specimen: peripheral blood. The CDR3 region has the DNA TGCGCCAGCAGGTCAGGGGACAATGAGCAGTTCTTC. As protein: CASRSGDNEQFF.